This T cell receptor (beta chain) is drawn from a study of blood T cell repertoires in COVID-19. At the level of the study: Nucleic acid was either cDNA or gDNA, and it came from T cells, B-cell-depleted T cells, or PBMCs.

The junction had 12 bases not matched to a gene; V was cut back by 3 bases and J by 4 bases. This CDR3 has 17 amino acids. Per germline, CDR1 SGHDN and CDR2 FVKESK. Under the authors' procedure: Using reference gene primer amplification, nucleated cell counts were estimated. The data were produced by immunoSEQ multiplex PCR, yet TCRdb's version contains in-frame clones alone and is incomplete. V and J calls and clone size follow that table, whereas D and trimming were derived from the DNA. The table shows around 47,000 clones, with around 80% occurring only once. This TCR was sampled from a human donor in a cohort sampled during active COVID-19. The sequencing sample was made of peripheral blood. The chain has TRBV14 and TRBJ2-1; 7 bases match TRBD1. The CDR3 DNA is TGTGCCAGCAGCCAGGCAATGGGACAGTTCCCTTACAATGAGCAGTTCTTC. This encodes CASSQAMGQFPYNEQFF.